This T cell receptor beta chain was retrieved from a study of blood T cell repertoires in COVID-19. Study-level information: Specimens from acute and convalescent COVID-19 originated in the United States, Italy and Spain. T cells, B-cell-depleted T cells, or PBMCs provided the cDNA or gDNA that served as material.

Per the original methods: Amplification of reference gene primers provided the estimated nucleated cell counts. Using immunoSEQ multiplex PCR, the repertoire was profiled, and TCRdb retains in-frame clones only, with some absent. V, J and clone size derive from that table, while D and trimming were established from the DNA sequence. Here the sample spans about 280,000 clones, around 89% being singletons. This TCR derives from a man aged 35-49 years with acute or convalescent COVID-19. Sequences were obtained from peripheral blood.

The CDR3 spells CAISSGASNQPQHF. CDR3 sequence (DNA): TGTGCCATCAGCTCAGGGGCAAGCAATCAGCCCCAGCATTTT. The chain has TRBV10-3 and TRBJ1-5; perhaps TRBD1 as D (6 bases). Germline V gives CDR1 ENHRY, CDR2 SYGVKD. Trimming removed 6 bases from V and 1 base from J, with 10 bases in between. The CDR3 consists of 14 residues.